The clone carrying this TCR beta chain was picked up many times. V was clipped by 5 bases and J by 5 bases, with 7 bases between them. The CDR3 covers 13 residues. CDR1 MNHEY and CDR2 SVGAGI come from the germline V gene. The sample belongs to a study of blood T cell repertoires in COVID-19. Profiling relied on immunoSEQ multiplex PCR, and the TCRdb table lists in-frame clones only, not all of them. The sample includes roughly 170,000 clones, roughly 86% of them seen just once. The V and J genes are TRBV6-5 and TRBJ1-6, with no clear D. Sequencing was done on a sample of peripheral blood. This clonotype was obtained from a man in his forties or fifties who had recovered from COVID-19. This CDR3 reads CASSPVNNSPLHF. The CDR3 DNA follows: TGTGCCAGCAGTCCGGTCAATAATTCACCCCTCCACTTT.